What follows is one T cell receptor beta chain and its context. Those enrolled in Seattle joined during active infection and were followed longitudinally afterward. How the authors handled the data: Reference gene primers were amplified, and this amplification served to estimate nucleated cell counts. Sequencing was performed with immunoSEQ multiplex PCR; in TCRdb, only in-frame clones are kept and a portion is missing. D and trimming come from the DNA, and the V and J calls and clone size come from that table. The repertoire holds some 180,000 clones, with about four fifths as singletons. The germline V gene has CDR1 SEHNR and CDR2 FQNEAQ (reference sequence). Trimming took 5 bases from V and 0 from J; bases not matched to a gene: 18. The CDR3 covers 19 residues. This entry belongs to a study of blood T cell repertoires in COVID-19. Study-level background: Some COVID-19 samples were acute and others convalescent; all came from the United States, Italy and Spain.

The sample was peripheral blood. The V call is TRBV7-9, the J call TRBJ1-1; 7 positions agree with TRBD1. The TCR was taken from a woman in her forties with COVID-19, enrolled during active disease. This CDR3 is CASSPMRQGPRWMNTEAFF. The CDR3 DNA follows: TGTGCCAGCAGCCCAATGAGACAGGGACCGAGGTGGATGAACACTGAAGCTTTCTTT.